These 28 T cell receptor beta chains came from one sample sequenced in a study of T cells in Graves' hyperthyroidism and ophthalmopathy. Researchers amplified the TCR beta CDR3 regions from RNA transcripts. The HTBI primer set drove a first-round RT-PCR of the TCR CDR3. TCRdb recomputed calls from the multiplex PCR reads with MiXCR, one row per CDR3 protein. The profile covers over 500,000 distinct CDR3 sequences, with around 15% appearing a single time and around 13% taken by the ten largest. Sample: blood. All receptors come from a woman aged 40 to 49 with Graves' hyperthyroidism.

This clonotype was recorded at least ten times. The CDR3 nucleotides read TGTGCCAGCAGTCCGGGGACAGAACGGACGTATAGCAATCAGCCCCAGCATTTT. Protein product: CASSPGTERTYSNQPQHF. The rearrangement links TRBV12-3 or TRBV12-4 to TRBJ1-5; 7 nucleotides line up with TRBD1. With V trimmed by 5 bases and J by 0 bases, 13 bases remained unmatched. The CDR3 is 18 residues long.

Written as DNA, the CDR3 is TGCGCCAGCAGTTATGCGGGGGACACTGAAGCTTTCTTT. Protein product: CASSYAGDTEAFF. The chain uses TRBV5-1 and TRBJ1-1; possible D gene TRBD1, 5 bases. The ends were cut back, 5 bases at V and 3 bases at J, with 11 bases in the middle. Germline CDR1 reads SGHRS; CDR2 reads YFSETQ. This CDR3 contains 13 residues.

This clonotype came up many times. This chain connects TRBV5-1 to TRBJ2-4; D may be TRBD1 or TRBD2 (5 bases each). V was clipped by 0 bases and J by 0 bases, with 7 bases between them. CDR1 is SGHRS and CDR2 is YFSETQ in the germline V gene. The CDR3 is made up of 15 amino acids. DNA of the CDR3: TGCGCCAGCAGCTTGGGAGGGACAGCCAAAAACATTCAGTACTTC. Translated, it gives CASSLGGTAKNIQYF.

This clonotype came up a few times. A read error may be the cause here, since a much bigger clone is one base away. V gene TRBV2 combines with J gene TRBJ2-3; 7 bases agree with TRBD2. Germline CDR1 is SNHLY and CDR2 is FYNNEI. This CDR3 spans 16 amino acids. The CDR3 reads CAGSESQTRGGDTQYF. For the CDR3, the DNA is TGTGCCGGCAGTGAAAGCCAGACCCGCGGGGGAGATACGCAGTATTTT.

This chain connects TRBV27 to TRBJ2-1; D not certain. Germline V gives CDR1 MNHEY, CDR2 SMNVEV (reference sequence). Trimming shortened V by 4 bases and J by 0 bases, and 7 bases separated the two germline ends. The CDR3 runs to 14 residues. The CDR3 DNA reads TGTGCCAGCAGTTCCCTCGCCTCCTACAATGAGCAGTTCTTC. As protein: CASSSLASYNEQFF.

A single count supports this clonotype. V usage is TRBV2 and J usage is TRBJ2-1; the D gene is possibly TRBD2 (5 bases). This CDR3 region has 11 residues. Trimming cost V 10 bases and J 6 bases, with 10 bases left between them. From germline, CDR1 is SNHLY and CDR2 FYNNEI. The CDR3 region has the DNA TGTGCCATCGGCGGAGGCAATGAGCAGTTCTTC. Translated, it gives CAIGGGNEQFF.

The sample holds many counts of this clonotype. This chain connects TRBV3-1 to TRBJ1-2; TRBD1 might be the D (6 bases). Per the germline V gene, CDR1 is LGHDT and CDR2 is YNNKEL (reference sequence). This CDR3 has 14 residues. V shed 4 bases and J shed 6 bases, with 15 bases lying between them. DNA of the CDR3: TGTGCCAGCAGCCTACCGACAGGAGCGAATGGCTACACCTTC. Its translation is CASSLPTGANGYTF.

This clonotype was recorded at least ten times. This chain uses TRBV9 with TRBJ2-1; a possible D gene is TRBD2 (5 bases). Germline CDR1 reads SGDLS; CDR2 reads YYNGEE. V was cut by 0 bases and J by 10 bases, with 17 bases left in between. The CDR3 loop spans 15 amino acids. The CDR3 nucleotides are TGTGCCAGCAGCGTAGGAAACCTGCGGGCCTCCGAGCAGTTCTTC. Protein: CASSVGNLRASEQFF.

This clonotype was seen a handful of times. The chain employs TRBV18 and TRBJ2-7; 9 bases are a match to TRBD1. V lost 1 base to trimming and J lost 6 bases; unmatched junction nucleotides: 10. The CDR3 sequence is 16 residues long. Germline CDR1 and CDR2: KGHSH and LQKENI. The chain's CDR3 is CASSPRPGTGSVEQYF. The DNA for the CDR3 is TGTGCCAGCTCACCACGCCCTGGGACAGGGTCCGTCGAGCAGTACTTC. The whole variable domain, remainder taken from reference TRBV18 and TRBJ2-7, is NAGVMQNPRHLVRRRGQEARLRCSPMKGHSHVYWYRQLPEEGLKFMVYLQKENIIDESGMPKERFSAEFPKEGPSILRIQQVVRGDSAAYFCASSPRPGTGSVEQYFGPGTRLTVT.

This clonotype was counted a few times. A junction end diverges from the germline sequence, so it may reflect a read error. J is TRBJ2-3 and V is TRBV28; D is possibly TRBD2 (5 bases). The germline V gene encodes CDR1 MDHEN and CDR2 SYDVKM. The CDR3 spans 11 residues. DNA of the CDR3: TGCAGCGGTACTGACACAGATGCGCAGTATTTT. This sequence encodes CSGTDTDAQYF.

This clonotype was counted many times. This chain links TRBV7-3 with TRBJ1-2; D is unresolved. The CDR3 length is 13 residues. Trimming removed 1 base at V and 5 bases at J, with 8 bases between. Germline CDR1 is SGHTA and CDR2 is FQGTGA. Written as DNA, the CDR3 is TGTGCCAGCAGCTTAAAGGATGGATATGGCTACACCTTC. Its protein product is CASSLKDGYGYTF.

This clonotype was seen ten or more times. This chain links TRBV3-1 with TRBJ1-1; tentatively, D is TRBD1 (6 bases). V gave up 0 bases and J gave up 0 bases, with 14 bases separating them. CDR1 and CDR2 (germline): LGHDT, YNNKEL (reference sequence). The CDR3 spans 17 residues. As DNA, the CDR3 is TGTGCCAGCAGCCAAGATTTGGGGACATATATGAACACTGAAGCTTTCTTT. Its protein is CASSQDLGTYMNTEAFF.

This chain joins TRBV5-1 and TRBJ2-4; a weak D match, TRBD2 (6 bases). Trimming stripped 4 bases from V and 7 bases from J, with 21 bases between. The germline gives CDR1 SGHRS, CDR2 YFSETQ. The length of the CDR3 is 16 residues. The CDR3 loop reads CASSEDGLMAGNIQYF. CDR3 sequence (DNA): TGCGCCAGCAGCGAGGACGGGCTGATGGCGGGGAACATTCAGTACTTC.

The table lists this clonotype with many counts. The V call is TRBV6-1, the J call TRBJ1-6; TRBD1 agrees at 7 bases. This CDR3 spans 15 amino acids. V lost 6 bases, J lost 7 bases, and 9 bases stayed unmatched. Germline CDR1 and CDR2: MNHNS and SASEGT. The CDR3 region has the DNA TGTGCCAGCAGACTCCGGGACAGAAAAAATTCACCCCTCCACTTT. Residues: CASRLRDRKNSPLHF.

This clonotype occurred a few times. In DNA, the CDR3 is TGCGCCAGCAGCTTGTGGGGGGGTGAAGCTTTCTTT. Translated, it gives CASSLWGGEAFF. This chain links TRBV5-1 with TRBJ1-1; a weak D match, TRBD1 (5 bases). The V end lost 1 base, the J end lost 7 bases, and 8 bases lay between the germline ends. The CDR3 totals 12 residues. Germline V gene sequence: CDR1 SGHRS, CDR2 YFSETQ.

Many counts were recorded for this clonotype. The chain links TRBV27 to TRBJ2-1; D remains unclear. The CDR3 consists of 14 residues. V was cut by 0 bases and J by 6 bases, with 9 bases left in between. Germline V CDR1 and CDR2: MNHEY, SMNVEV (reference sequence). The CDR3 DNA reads TGTGCCAGCAGTTTATCAGGCCCTTTCAATGAGCAGTTCTTC. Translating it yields CASSLSGPFNEQFF.

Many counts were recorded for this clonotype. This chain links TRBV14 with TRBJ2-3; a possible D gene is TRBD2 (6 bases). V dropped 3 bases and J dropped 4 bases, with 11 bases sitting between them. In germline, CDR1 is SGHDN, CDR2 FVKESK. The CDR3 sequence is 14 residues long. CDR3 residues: CASSQGLPADTQYF. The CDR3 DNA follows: TGTGCCAGCAGCCAGGGACTCCCGGCAGATACGCAGTATTTT.

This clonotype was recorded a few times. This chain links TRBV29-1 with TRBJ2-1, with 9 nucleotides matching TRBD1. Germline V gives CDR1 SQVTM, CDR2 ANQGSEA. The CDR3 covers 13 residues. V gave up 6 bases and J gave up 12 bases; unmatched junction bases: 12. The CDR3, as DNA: TGCAGCGTCCCAACCGGGACAGGGTCGCGGCAGTTCTTC. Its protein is CSVPTGTGSRQFF.

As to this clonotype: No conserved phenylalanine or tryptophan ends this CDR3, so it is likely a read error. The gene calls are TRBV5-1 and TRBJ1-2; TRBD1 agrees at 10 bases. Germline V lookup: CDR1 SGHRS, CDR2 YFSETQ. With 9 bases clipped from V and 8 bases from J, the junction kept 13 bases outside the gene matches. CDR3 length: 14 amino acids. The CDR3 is CATNSGTGVSGYTL. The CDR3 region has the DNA TGCGCCACTAACTCCGGGACAGGGGTTTCCGGCTACACCCTC.

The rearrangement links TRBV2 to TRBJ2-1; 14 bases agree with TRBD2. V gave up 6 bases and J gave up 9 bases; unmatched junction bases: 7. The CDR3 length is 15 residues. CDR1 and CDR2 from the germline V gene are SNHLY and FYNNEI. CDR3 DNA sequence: TGTGCCAGCAGCGAGGGACTAGCGGGAGTGAGTGAGCAGTTCTTC. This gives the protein CASSEGLAGVSEQFF. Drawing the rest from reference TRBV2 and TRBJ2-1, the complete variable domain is EPEVTQTPSHQVTQMGQEVILRCVPISNHLYFYWYRQILGQKVEFLVSFYNNEISEKSEIFDDQFSVERPDGSNFTLKIRSTKLEDSAMYFCASSEGLAGVSEQFFGPGTRLTVL.

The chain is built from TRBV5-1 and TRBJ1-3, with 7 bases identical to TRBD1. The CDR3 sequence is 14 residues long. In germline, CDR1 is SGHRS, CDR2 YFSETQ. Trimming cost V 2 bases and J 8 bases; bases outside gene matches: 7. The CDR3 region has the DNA TGCGCCAGCAGCTTAGGGACAGCCTCCGACACCATATATTTT. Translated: CASSLGTASDTIYF. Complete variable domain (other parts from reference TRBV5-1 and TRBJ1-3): KAGVTQTPRYLIKTRGQQVTLSCSPISGHRSVSWYQQTPGQGLQFLFEYFSETQRNKGNFPGRFSGRQFSNSRSEMNVSTLELGDSALYLCASSLGTASDTIYFGEGSWLTVV.

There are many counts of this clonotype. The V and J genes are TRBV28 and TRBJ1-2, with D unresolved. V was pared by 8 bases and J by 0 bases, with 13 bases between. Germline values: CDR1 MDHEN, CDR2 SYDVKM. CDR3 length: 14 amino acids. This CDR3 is CASGRAASNYGYTF. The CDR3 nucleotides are TGTGCCAGCGGACGGGCAGCCTCTAACTATGGCTACACCTTC.

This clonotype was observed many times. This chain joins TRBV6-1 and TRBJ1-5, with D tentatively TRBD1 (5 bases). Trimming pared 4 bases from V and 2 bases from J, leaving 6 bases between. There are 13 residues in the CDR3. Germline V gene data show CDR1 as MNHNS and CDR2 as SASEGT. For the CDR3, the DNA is TGTGCCAGCAGTGCCAGGGGCAATCAGCCCCAGCATTTT. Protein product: CASSARGNQPQHF.

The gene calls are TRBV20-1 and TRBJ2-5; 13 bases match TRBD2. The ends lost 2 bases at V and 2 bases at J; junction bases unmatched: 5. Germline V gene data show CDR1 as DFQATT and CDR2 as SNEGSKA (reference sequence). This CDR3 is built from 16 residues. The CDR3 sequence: CSARPPGLAGQETQYF. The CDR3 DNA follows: TGCAGTGCTAGACCACCGGGACTAGCGGGACAAGAGACCCAGTACTTC.

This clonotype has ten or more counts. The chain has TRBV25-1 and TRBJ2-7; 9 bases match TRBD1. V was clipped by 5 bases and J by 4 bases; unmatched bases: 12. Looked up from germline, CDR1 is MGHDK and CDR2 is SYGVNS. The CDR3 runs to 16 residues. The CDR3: CASSSPPGQGNYEQYF. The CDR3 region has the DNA TGTGCCAGCAGTTCCCCCCCGGGACAGGGTAATTACGAGCAGTACTTC.

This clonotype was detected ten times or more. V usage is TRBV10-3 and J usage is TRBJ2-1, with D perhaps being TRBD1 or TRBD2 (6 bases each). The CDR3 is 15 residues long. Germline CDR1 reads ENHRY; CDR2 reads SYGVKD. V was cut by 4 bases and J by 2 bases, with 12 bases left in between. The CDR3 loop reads CAISGGDKTYNEQFF. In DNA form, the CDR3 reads TGTGCCATCAGTGGGGGGGACAAGACCTACAATGAGCAGTTCTTC.

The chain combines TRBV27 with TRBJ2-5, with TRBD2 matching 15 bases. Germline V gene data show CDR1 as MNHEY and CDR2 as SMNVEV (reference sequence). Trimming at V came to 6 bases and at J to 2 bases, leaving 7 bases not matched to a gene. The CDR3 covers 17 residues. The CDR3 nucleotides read TGTGCCAGCAGACCTGGGACTAGCGGGAGGTCGCAAGAGACCCAGTACTTC. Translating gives CASRPGTSGRSQETQYF.

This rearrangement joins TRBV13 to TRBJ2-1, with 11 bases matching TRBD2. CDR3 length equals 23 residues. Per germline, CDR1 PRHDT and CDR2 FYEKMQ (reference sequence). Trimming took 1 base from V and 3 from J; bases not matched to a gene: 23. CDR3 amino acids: CASSLDLAGGPGSQVRHYNEQFF. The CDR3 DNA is TGTGCCAGCAGCTTAGATCTAGCGGGAGGTCCGGGCTCTCAGGTACGCCACTACAATGAGCAGTTCTTC.